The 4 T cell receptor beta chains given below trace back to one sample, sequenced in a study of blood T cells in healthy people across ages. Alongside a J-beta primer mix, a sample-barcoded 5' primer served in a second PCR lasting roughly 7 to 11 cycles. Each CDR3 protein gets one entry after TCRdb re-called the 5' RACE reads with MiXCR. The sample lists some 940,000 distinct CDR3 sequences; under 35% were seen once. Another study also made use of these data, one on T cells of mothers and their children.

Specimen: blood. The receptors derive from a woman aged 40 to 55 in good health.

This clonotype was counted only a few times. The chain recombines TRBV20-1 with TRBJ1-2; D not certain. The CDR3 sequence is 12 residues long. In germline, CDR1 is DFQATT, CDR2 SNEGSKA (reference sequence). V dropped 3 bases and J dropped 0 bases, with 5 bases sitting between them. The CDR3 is CSASSANYGYTF. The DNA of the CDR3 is TGCAGTGCTAGTTCGGCTAACTATGGCTACACCTTC.

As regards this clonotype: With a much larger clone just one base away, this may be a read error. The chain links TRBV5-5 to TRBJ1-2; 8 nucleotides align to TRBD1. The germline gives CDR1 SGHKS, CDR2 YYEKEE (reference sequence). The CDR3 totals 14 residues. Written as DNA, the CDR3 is TGTGCCAGCAGCTTGGGGACAGGGCGGTATGGCCACACCTTC. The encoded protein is CASSLGTGRYGHTF.

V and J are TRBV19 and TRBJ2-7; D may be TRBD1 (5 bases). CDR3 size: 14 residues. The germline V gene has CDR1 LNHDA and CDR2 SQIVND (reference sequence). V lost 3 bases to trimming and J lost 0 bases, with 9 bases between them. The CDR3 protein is CASSIGASSYEQYF. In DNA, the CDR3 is TGTGCCAGTAGTATTGGGGCTAGCTCCTACGAGCAGTACTTC.

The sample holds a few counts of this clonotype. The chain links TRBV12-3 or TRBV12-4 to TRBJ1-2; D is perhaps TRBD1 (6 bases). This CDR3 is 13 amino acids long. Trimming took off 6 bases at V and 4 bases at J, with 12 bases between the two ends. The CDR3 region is CASSFARGYGYTF. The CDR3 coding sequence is TGTGCCAGCAGCTTCGCCAGGGGCTATGGCTACACCTTC.